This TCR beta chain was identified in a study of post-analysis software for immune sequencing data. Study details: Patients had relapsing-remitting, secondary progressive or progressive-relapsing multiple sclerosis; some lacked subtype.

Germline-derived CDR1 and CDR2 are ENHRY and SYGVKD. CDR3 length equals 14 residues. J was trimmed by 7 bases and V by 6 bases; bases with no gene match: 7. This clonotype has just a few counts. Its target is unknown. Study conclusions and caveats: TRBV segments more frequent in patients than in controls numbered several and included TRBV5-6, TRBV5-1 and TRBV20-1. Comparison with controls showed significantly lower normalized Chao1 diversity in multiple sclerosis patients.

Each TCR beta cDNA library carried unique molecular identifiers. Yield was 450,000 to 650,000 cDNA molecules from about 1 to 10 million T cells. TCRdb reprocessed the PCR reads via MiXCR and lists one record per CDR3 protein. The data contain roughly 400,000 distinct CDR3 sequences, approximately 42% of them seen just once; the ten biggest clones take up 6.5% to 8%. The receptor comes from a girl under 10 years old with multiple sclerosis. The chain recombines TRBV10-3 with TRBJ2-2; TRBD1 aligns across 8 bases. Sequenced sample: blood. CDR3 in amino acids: CAISLTGVDGELFF. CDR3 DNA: TGTGCCATCAGCCTGACAGGGGTCGACGGGGAGCTGTTTTTT.